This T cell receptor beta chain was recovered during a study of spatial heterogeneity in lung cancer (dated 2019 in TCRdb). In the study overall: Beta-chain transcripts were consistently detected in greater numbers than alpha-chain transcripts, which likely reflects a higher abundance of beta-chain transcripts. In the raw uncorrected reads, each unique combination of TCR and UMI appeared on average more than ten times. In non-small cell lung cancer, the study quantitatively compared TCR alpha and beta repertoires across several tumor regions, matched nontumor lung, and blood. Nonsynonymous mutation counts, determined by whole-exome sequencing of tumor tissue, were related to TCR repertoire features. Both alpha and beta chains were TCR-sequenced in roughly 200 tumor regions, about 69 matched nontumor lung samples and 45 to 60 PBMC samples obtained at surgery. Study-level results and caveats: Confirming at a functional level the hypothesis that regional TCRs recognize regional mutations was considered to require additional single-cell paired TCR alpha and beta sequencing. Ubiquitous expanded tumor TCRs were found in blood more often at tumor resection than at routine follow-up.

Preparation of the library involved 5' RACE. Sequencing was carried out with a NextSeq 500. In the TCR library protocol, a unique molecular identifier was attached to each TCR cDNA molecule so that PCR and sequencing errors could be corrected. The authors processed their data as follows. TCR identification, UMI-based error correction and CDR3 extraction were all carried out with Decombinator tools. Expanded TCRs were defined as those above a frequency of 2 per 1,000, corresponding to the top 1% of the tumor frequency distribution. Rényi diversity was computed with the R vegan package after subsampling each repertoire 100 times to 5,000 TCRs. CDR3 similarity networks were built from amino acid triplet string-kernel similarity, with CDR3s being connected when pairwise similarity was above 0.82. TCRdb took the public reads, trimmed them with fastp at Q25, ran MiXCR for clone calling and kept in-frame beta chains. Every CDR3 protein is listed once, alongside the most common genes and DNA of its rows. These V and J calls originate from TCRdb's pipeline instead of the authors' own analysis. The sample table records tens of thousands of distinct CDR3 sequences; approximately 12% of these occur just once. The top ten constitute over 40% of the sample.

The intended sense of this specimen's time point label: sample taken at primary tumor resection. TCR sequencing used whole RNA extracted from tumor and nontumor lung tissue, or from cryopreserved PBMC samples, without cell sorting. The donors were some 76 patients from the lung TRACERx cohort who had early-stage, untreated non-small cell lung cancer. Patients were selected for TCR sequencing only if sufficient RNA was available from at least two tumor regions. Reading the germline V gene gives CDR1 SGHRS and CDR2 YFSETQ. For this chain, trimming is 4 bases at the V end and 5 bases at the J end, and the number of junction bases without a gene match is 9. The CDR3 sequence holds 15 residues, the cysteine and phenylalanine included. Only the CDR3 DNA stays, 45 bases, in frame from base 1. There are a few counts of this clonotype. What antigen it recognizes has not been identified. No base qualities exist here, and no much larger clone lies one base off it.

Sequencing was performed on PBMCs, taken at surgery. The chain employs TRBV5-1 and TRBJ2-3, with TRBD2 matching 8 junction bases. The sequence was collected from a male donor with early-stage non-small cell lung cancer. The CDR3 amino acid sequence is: CASSRSGAQEDTQYF. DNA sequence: TGCGCCAGCAGCCGTAGCGGGGCGCAAGAAGATACGCAGTATTTT.